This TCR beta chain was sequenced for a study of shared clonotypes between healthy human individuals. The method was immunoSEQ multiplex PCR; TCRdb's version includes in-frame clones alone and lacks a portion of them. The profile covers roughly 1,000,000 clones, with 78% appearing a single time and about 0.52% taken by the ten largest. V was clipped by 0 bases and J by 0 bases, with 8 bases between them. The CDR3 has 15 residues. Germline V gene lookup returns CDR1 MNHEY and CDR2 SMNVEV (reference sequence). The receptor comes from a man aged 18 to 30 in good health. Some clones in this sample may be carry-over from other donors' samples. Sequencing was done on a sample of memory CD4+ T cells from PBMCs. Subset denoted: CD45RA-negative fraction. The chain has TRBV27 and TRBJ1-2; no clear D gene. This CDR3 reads CASSLSAASNYGYTF. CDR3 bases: TGTGCCAGCAGTTTATCGGCAGCTTCTAACTATGGCTACACCTTC.